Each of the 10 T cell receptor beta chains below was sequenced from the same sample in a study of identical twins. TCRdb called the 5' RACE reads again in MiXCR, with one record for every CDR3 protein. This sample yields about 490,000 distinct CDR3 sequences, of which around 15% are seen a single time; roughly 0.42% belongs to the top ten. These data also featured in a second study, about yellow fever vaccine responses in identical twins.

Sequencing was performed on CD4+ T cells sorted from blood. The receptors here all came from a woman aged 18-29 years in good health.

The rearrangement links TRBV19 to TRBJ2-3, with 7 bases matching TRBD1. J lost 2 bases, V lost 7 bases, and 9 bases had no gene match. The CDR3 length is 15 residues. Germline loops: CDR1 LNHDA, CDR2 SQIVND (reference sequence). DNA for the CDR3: TGTGCCAGTACCACCCCGGGACAGACCACAGATACGCAGTATTTT. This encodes CASTTPGQTTDTQYF. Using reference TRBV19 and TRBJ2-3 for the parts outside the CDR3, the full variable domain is DGGITQSPKYLFRKEGQNVTLSCEQNLNHDAMYWYRQDPGQGLRLIYYSQIVNDFQKGDIAEGYSVSREKKESFPLTVTSAQKNPTAFYLCASTTPGQTTDTQYFGPGTRLTVL.

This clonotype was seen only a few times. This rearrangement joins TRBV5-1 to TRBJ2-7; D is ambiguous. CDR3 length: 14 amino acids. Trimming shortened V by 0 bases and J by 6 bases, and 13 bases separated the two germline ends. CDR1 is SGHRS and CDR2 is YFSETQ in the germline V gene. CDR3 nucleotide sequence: TGCGCCAGCAGCTTGGAGACATCCCGCGGCGAGCAGTACTTC. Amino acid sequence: CASSLETSRGEQYF.

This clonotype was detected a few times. In DNA, the CDR3 is TGCAGTGCTAGAGTTCCGCGGGAGGTGACGGGCGGGCAGTACTTC. Protein sequence: CSARVPREVTGGQYF. This chain joins TRBV20-1 and TRBJ2-7; the match to TRBD2 covers 8 bases. The CDR3 totals 15 residues. Per the germline V gene, CDR1 is DFQATT and CDR2 is SNEGSKA (reference sequence). The ends lost 1 base at V and 9 bases at J; junction bases unmatched: 14.

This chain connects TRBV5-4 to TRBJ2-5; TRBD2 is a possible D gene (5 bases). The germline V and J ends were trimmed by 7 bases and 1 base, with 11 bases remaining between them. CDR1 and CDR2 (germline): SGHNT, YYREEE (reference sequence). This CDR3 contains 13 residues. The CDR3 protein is CASWADFQETQYF. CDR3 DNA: TGTGCCAGCTGGGCGGACTTCCAAGAGACCCAGTACTTC. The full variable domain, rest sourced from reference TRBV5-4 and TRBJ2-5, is ETGVTQSPTHLIKTRGQQVTLRCSSQSGHNTVSWYQQALGQGPQFIFQYYREEENGRGNFPPRFSGLQFPNYSSELNVNALELDDSALYLCASWADFQETQYFGPGTRLLVL.

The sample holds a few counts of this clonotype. CDR3 nucleotides: TGCGCCAGCAGCTTGGACGCAGGGGCAACAGATACGCAGTATTTT. Translated, it gives CASSLDAGATDTQYF. The rearrangement uses TRBV5-1 and TRBJ2-3; D is perhaps TRBD1 (6 bases). Trimming took off 0 bases at V and 3 bases at J, with 11 bases between the two ends. This CDR3 region has 15 residues. Germline CDR1 reads SGHRS; CDR2 reads YFSETQ.

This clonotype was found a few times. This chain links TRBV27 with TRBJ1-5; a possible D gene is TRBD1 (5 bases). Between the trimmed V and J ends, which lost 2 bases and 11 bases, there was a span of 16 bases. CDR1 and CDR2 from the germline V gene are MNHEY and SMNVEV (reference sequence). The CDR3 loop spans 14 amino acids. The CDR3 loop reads CASSLRQNLGSQHF. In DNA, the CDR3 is TGTGCCAGCAGTTTAAGACAGAACCTAGGGTCCCAGCATTTT.

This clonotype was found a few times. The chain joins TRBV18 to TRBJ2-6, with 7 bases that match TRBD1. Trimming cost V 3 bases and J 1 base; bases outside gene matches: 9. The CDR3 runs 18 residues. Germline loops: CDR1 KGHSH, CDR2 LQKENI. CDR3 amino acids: CASSPPGQLFSGANVLTF. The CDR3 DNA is TGTGCCAGCTCACCGCCGGGACAGCTATTTTCTGGGGCCAACGTCCTGACTTTC.

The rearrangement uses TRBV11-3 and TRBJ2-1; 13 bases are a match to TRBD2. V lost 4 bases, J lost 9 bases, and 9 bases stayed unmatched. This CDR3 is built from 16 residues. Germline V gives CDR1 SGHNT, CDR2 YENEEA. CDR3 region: CASSSPRTSGGGEQFF. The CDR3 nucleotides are TGTGCCAGCAGCTCCCCCCGAACTAGCGGGGGGGGTGAGCAGTTCTTC.

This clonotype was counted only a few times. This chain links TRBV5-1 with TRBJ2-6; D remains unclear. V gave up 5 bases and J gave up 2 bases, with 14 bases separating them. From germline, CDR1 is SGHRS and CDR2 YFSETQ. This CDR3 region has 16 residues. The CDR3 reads CASRAPLSAGANVLTF. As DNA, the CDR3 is TGCGCCAGCAGGGCACCGCTTTCCGCTGGGGCCAACGTCCTGACTTTC.

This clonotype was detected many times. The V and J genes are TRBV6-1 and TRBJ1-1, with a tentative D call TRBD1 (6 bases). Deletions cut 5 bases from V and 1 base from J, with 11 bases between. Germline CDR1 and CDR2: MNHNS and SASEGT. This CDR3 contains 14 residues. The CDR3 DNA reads TGTGCCAGCAGTCGATCGACAGGGAACACTGAAGCTTTCTTT. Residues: CASSRSTGNTEAFF.